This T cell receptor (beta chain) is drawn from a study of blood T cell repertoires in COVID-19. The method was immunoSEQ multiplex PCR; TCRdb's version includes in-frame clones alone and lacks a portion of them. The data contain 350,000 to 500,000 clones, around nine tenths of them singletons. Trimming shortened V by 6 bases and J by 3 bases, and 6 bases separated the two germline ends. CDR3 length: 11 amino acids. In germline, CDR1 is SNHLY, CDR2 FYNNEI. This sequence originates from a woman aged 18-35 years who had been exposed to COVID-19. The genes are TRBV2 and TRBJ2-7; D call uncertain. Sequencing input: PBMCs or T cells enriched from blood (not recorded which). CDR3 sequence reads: CASSDFYEQYF. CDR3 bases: TGTGCCAGCAGCGACTTCTACGAGCAGTACTTC.